The clone carrying this T cell receptor (beta chain) was seen at least ten times. Its antigen is undetermined. This record belongs to a study of T cells in Graves' hyperthyroidism and ophthalmopathy. From RNA transcripts, TCR beta CDR3 regions were amplified. RT-PCR in the first round (using the HTBI primer set) targeted the TCR CDR3. In TCRdb, the multiplex PCR reads were re-called with MiXCR into one record per CDR3 protein. Of 500,000 to 800,000 distinct CDR3 sequences in the sample, 45% were seen once. Findings and caveats of the study: Through a model of 13 V-J features, ophthalmopathy was separated from stable hyperthyroidism.

The TCR originated in an adult man with Graves' disease, either hyperthyroidism or ophthalmopathy (not recorded which). The sample taken for sequencing was peripheral blood or thyroid tissue (not recorded which).

In DNA, the CDR3 is TGTGCCAGCAGCCGGGGACAGGGGGGCCCTGAAGCTTTCTTT. Translating it yields CASSRGQGGPEAFF. The chain uses TRBV7-8 and TRBJ1-1; 11 positions match TRBD1. The CDR3 has 14 amino acids. CDR1 is SGHVS and CDR2 is FQNEAQ in the germline V gene. V shed 5 bases, J shed 6 bases, and the junction held 5 bases outside the gene matches.